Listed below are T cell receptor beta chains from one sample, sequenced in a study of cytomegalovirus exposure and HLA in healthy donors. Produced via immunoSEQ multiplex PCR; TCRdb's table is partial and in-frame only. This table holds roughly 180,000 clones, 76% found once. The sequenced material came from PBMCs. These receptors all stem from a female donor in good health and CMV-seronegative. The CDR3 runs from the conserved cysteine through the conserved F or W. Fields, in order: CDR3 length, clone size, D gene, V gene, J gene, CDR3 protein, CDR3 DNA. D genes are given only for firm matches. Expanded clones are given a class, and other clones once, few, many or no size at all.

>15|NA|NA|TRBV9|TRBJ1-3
CASSSSGVSGNTIYF
TGTGCCAGCAGCTCCTCAGGGGTATCTGGAAACACCATATATTTT
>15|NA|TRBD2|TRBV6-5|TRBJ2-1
CASSYRTSGSVEQFF
TGTGCCAGCAGTTACAGGACTAGCGGGAGTGTTGAGCAGTTCTTC
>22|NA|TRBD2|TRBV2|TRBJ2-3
CASSEDIAKGTSGRGSTDTQYF
TGTGCCAGCAGTGAAGACATCGCAAAAGGGACTAGCGGGCGGGGAAGCACAGATACGCAGTATTTT
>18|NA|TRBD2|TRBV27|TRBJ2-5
CASSQGTSGKVSAETQYF
TGTGCCAGCAGTCAGGGGACTAGCGGGAAAGTGAGCGCAGAGACCCAGTACTTC
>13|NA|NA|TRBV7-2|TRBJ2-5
CASSRSGKETQYF
TGTGCCAGCAGCCGGAGCGGAAAGGAGACCCAGTACTTC
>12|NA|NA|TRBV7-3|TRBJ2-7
CATSRPPSGQYF
TGTGCCACCTCACGTCCCCCGAGTGGGCAGTACTTC
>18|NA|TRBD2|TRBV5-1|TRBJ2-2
CASSPGLAGGPDTGELFF
TGCGCCAGCAGCCCTGGACTAGCGGGGGGCCCCGACACCGGGGAGCTGTTTTTT
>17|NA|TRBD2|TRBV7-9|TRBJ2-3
CASSQPTSGSRTDTQYF
TGTGCCAGCAGCCAGCCTACTAGCGGGAGTAGGACAGATACGCAGTATTTT
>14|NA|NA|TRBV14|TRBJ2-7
CASSHNFGGYEQYF
TGTGCCAGCAGCCATAACTTCGGAGGCTACGAGCAGTACTTC
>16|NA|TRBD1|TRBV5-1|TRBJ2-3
CASRYPPGQGIDTQYF
TGCGCCAGCAGATACCCTCCGGGACAGGGTATTGATACGCAGTATTTT
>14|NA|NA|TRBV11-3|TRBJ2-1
CASSPDGGSGEQFF
TGTGCCAGCAGCCCAGATGGCGGATCGGGTGAGCAGTTCTTC
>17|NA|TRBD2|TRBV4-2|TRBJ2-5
CASSQGLASGSGETQYF
TGTGCCAGCAGCCAAGGTCTGGCTAGCGGGAGTGGAGAGACCCAGTACTTC
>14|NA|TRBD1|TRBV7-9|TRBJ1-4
CASSSDRIGEKLFF
TGTGCCAGCAGCTCGGACAGGATCGGTGAAAAACTGTTTTTT
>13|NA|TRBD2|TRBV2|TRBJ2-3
CARRTSGIDTQYF
TGTGCCAGAAGGACTAGCGGGATAGATACGCAGTATTTT
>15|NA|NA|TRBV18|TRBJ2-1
CASSPAAGYRNEQFF
TGTGCCAGCTCACCAGCGGCAGGGTATAGAAATGAGCAGTTCTTC
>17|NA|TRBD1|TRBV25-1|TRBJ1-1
CASSEKWPLDRGTEAFF
TGTGCCAGCAGTGAAAAATGGCCACTAGACAGGGGCACTGAAGCTTTCTTT
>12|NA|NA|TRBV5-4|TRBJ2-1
CVCTSSYNEQFF
TGTGTCTGCACTAGCTCCTACAATGAGCAGTTCTTC
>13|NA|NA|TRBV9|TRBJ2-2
CASSVGPAGELFF
TGTGCCAGCAGCGTAGGGCCCGCCGGGGAGCTGTTTTTT
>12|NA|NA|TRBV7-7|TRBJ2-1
CASSLGGGEQFF
TGTGCCAGCAGCTTAGGAGGGGGTGAGCAGTTCTTC
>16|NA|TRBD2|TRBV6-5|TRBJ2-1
CASSYSVGGSNYEQFF
TGTGCCAGCAGTTACTCAGTGGGCGGGAGTAATTATGAGCAGTTCTTC
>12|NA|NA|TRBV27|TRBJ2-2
CASRGQTGELFF
TGTGCCAGCAGGGGGCAAACCGGGGAGCTGTTTTTT
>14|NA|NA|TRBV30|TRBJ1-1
CAWSPTISNTEAFF
TGTGCCTGGAGTCCTACCATTTCGAACACTGAAGCTTTCTTT
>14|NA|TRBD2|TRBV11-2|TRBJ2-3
CASSRGGFGDTQYF
TGTGCCAGCAGCCGGGGGGGTTTTGGAGATACGCAGTATTTT
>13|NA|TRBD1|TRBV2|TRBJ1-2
CASRETGTYGYTF
TGTGCCAGCAGAGAGACAGGGACCTATGGCTACACCTTC
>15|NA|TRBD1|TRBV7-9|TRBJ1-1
CASSTKGQGADKAFF
TGTGCCAGCAGCACCAAGGGACAGGGGGCGGATAAGGCTTTCTTT
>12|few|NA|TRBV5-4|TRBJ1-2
CASSLARGGYTF
TGTGCCAGCAGCTTGGCCAGGGGTGGCTACACCTTC
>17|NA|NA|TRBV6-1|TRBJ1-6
CASSEGRKASDNSPLHF
TGTGCCAGCAGTGAAGGAAGGAAAGCAAGCGATAATTCACCCCTCCACTTT
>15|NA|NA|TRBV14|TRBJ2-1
CASSPRGNAYNEQFF
TGTGCCAGCAGCCCCAGAGGGAACGCGTACAATGAGCAGTTCTTC
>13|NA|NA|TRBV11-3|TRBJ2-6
CASSPTGANVLTF
TGTGCCAGCAGCCCTACGGGGGCCAACGTCCTGACTTTC
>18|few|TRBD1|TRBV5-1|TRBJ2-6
CASSSKQGAKDGANVLTF
TGCGCCAGCAGCTCAAAACAGGGGGCCAAAGATGGGGCCAACGTCCTGACTTTC
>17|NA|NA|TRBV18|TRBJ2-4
CASSPPFEKLAKNSQYF
TGTGCCAGCTCACCGCCCTTCGAAAAACTAGCCAAAAACAGTCAGTACTTC
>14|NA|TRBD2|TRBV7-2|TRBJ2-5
CASSLSGSRETQYF
TGTGCCAGCAGCCTTAGCGGGAGTAGAGAGACCCAGTACTTC
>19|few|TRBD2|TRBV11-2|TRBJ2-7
CASSLSGTTSGRRSYEQYF
TGTGCCAGCAGCTTAAGTGGTACGACTAGCGGGAGACGTTCCTACGAGCAGTACTTC
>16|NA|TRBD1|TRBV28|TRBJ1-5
CASTFTGGESNQPQHF
TGTGCCAGCACCTTCACAGGGGGAGAGAGCAATCAGCCCCAGCATTTT
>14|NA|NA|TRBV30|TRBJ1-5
CAWRDSGLNQPQHF
TGTGCCTGGAGGGACTCGGGTCTCAATCAGCCCCAGCATTTT
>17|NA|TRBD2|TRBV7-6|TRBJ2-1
CASSSPYGLASYNEQFF
TGTGCCAGCAGCTCCCCTTACGGACTAGCGTCCTACAATGAGCAGTTCTTC
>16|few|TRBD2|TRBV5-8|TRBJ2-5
CASSLLSSGGEETQYF
TGTGCCAGCAGCTTGTTGAGTAGCGGGGGGGAAGAGACCCAGTACTTC
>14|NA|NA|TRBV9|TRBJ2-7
CASSVAGNLHEQYF
TGTGCCAGCAGCGTAGCAGGAAATCTGCACGAGCAGTACTTC